Following are 30 T cell receptor beta chains from one sample sequenced in a study of blood T cell repertoires in COVID-19. Here immunoSEQ multiplex PCR was the method, and the copy in TCRdb shows in-frame clones only, minus some. The sample has roughly 150,000 clones, nearly 80% seen once. Material: peripheral blood. The receptor set was obtained from a woman aged 80 or older with acute or convalescent COVID-19.

In this sample, this clone turned up once. The chain employs TRBV12-3 or TRBV12-4 and TRBJ2-1; 7 nucleotides agree with TRBD1. The CDR3 length is 13 residues. V shed 6 bases, J shed 7 bases, and the junction held 6 bases outside the gene matches. CDR3 sequence: CASSPTGVNEQFF. The CDR3 bases are TGTGCCAGCAGCCCTACAGGGGTGAATGAGCAGTTCTTC.

The rearrangement uses TRBV7-3 and TRBJ1-1; 9 bases are a match to TRBD1. Germline lookup yields CDR1 SGHTA and CDR2 FQGTGA. J lost 4 bases, V lost 4 bases, and 4 bases had no gene match. The CDR3 length is 14 residues. This CDR3 reads CASSSTGGVTEAFF. In nucleotides, the CDR3 is TGTGCCAGCAGCTCAACAGGGGGCGTCACTGAAGCTTTCTTT. Combining the CDR3 with reference TRBV7-3 and TRBJ1-1 gives the whole variable domain GAGVSQTPSNKVTEKGKYVELRCDPISGHTALYWYRQSLGQGPEFLIYFQGTGAADDSGLPNDRFFAVRPEGSVSTLKIQRTERGDSAVYLCASSSTGGVTEAFFGQGTRLTVV.

V is TRBV30 and J is TRBJ1-1; D not certain. The germline V and J ends were trimmed by 0 bases and 4 bases, with 3 bases remaining between them. In germline, CDR1 is GTSNPN, CDR2 SVGIG (reference sequence). The CDR3 runs 11 residues. The CDR3 protein is CAWSVGTEAFF. The CDR3 DNA sequence: TGTGCCTGGAGTGTCGGCACTGAAGCTTTCTTT.

The DNA for the CDR3 is TGCGCCAGCAGTGTCGGAGTAGCGGGAGGCCGGGATACGCAGTATTTT. This encodes CASSVGVAGGRDTQYF. V and J are TRBV10-1 and TRBJ2-3; 10 bases are shared with TRBD2. The CDR3 extends over 16 amino acids. Germline assignment: CDR1 WNHNN and CDR2 SYGVQD (reference sequence). J gave up 6 bases and V 4 bases, and 10 bases lay outside the gene matches.

This clone was observed a few times. This sequence joins TRBV7-9 and TRBJ1-2; 9 bases are a match to TRBD1. This CDR3 spans 14 amino acids. V was clipped by 0 bases and J by 8 bases; unmatched bases: 4. Looked up from germline, CDR1 is SEHNR and CDR2 is FQNEAQ (reference sequence). CDR3 sequence (DNA): TGTGCCAGCAGCTTAGCCCGGACAGGGGACGGCTACACCTTC. Translated: CASSLARTGDGYTF.

V is TRBV4-1 and J is TRBJ2-7, with 10 bases identical to TRBD2. The CDR3 is 16 residues long. Trimming at V came to 4 bases and at J to 2 bases, leaving 8 bases not matched to a gene. CDR1 is MGHRA and CDR2 is YSYEKL in the germline V gene. Here the CDR3 reads CASSLSASGSPYEQYF. CDR3 bases: TGCGCCAGCAGCCTATCGGCTAGCGGGAGTCCCTACGAGCAGTACTTC.

The CDR3 sequence is CASRTGTEGLYGYTF. The CDR3 nucleotides are TGTGCCAGTAGGACCGGGACGGAGGGTCTGTATGGCTACACCTTC. The genes are TRBV19 and TRBJ1-2; D is perhaps TRBD1 (5 bases). Trimming shortened V by 6 bases and J by 5 bases, and 19 bases separated the two germline ends. CDR3 length: 15 amino acids. Germline CDR1 reads LNHDA; CDR2 reads SQIVND (reference sequence).

This chain uses TRBV2 with TRBJ2-1; 8 positions match TRBD1. The CDR3 length is 12 residues. Germline-derived CDR1 and CDR2 are SNHLY and FYNNEI. The J segment lost 7 bases and the V segment lost 6 bases, leaving 2 bases of the junction unmatched. CDR3 sequence: CASRWTGNEQFF. The CDR3 bases are TGTGCCAGCAGATGGACAGGGAATGAGCAGTTCTTC.

The table lists this clone with a few counts. V is TRBV5-4 and J is TRBJ2-1; 11 nucleotides match TRBD2. V lost 4 bases, J lost 3 bases, and 3 bases stayed unmatched. The germline gives CDR1 SGHNT, CDR2 YYREEE (reference sequence). The CDR3 consists of 15 residues. The CDR3 coding sequence is TGTGCCAGCAGCCGTGGGACTAGCGGCTACAATGAGCAGTTCTTC. Protein: CASSRGTSGYNEQFF.

The gene calls are TRBV24-1 and TRBJ2-5, with 8 nucleotides matching TRBD2. Germline CDR1 and CDR2: KGHDR and SFDVKD. V shed 9 bases, J shed 5 bases, and the junction held 4 bases outside the gene matches. There are 12 residues in the CDR3. In DNA form, the CDR3 reads TGTGCCACCGTAAGCGGGGGCGAGACCCAGTACTTC. It is translated as CATVSGGETQYF.

The J gene is TRBJ1-2, the V gene TRBV6-1; D uncertain. Germline-derived CDR1 and CDR2 are MNHNS and SASEGT. CDR3 length: 15 residues. The V end was cut by 1 base, the J end by 1 base, with 10 bases between. CDR3 region: CASSEVERVNYGYTF. CDR3 nucleotide sequence: TGTGCCAGCAGTGAAGTGGAACGGGTTAACTATGGCTACACCTTC.

V usage is TRBV28 and J usage is TRBJ1-2; 7 bases match TRBD1. CDR3 length equals 14 residues. CDR1 and CDR2 from the germline V gene are MDHEN and SYDVKM. V was clipped by 4 bases and J by 3 bases; unmatched bases: 5. The CDR3 loop reads CASSSHDRDYGYTF. The CDR3 coding sequence is TGTGCCAGCAGTTCTCACGACAGGGACTATGGCTACACCTTC.

The gene calls are TRBV28 and TRBJ1-3, with D uncertain. The CDR3 loop spans 11 amino acids. Germline values: CDR1 MDHEN, CDR2 SYDVKM. V lost 7 bases and J 8 bases, leaving 9 bases between the germline ends. Here the CDR3 reads CASTIRDTIYF. The CDR3 DNA follows: TGTGCCAGCACCATTAGAGACACCATATATTTT.

The chain joins TRBV11-2 to TRBJ2-3; possible D gene TRBD1, 6 bases. Trimming removed 1 base at V and 5 bases at J, with 13 bases between. The CDR3 totals 15 residues. Looked up from germline, CDR1 is SGHAT and CDR2 is FQNNGV. The CDR3 DNA is TGTGCCAGCAGCTTAGGGGGGCAGCCTAAAGATACGCAGTATTTT. This encodes CASSLGGQPKDTQYF. Full variable domain (remainder filled in from reference TRBV11-2 and TRBJ2-3): EAGVAQSPRYKIIEKRQSVAFWCNPISGHATLYWYQQILGQGPKLLIQFQNNGVVDDSQLPKDRFSAERLKGVDSTLKIQPAKLEDSAVYLCASSLGGQPKDTQYFGPGTRLTVL.

The chain links TRBV9 to TRBJ1-1; 9 bases match TRBD1. V shed 4 bases and J 3 bases; nucleotides not matched to a gene: 7. The CDR3 covers 15 residues. The V gene's germline CDR1 is SGDLS and CDR2 YYNGEE. The CDR3 sequence: CASSTGTGRDTEAFF. The CDR3 DNA sequence: TGTGCCAGCAGCACTGGGACAGGGCGGGACACTGAAGCTTTCTTT.

The chain links TRBV2 to TRBJ2-7; 8 bases align to TRBD1. There are 12 residues in the CDR3. Germline V CDR1 and CDR2: SNHLY, FYNNEI. Trimming cost V 5 bases and J 6 bases; bases outside gene matches: 3. CDR3 nucleotides: TGTGCCAGCAGTCCAGGGGGCGGCGAGCAGTACTTC. This translates into CASSPGGGEQYF.

In nucleotides, the CDR3 is TGCAGCGTTCTAGCGCTAGTGCTCCCTAGTTACAATGAGCAGTTCTTC. Translating gives CSVLALVLPSYNEQFF. The rearrangement uses TRBV29-1 and TRBJ2-1, with a weak D call TRBD2 (6 bases). The germline CDR1 and CDR2 sequences are SQVTM and ANQGSEA. The CDR3 has 16 amino acids. V was trimmed by 5 bases and J by 4 bases, leaving 21 bases between them.

V is TRBV29-1 and J is TRBJ2-7, with D uncertain. From germline, CDR1 is SQVTM and CDR2 ANQGSEA. The CDR3 has 12 residues. V lost 4 bases, J lost 3 bases, and 10 bases lay in between. CDR3 nucleotide sequence: TGCAGCGTTGGTGCAGAACGCTACGAGCAGTACTTC. This encodes CSVGAERYEQYF.

The chain joins TRBV6-1 to TRBJ1-2; D is perhaps TRBD1 (6 bases). There are 12 residues in the CDR3. The V end lost 3 bases, the J end lost 6 bases, and 8 bases lay between the germline ends. Germline CDR1 reads MNHNS; CDR2 reads SASEGT. CDR3 in DNA: TGTGCCAGCAGTGACAGGGGCGATGGCTACACCTTC. Translated: CASSDRGDGYTF.

The chain joins TRBV3-1 (or the pseudogene TRBV3-2) to TRBJ1-2, with a possible D match to TRBD1 (6 bases). V was pared by 2 bases and J by 0 bases, with 7 bases between. The CDR3 has 14 residues. Germline V gives CDR1 LGHDT, CDR2 YNNKEL (reference sequence). DNA for the CDR3: TGTGCCAGCAGCCAACAGGGGACTAACTATGGCTACACCTTC. This codes for CASSQQGTNYGYTF.

This clone was seen a handful of times. The V gene is TRBV7-9, the J gene TRBJ2-1; 9 nucleotides align to TRBD1. Looked up from germline, CDR1 is SEHNR and CDR2 is FQNEAQ (reference sequence). The CDR3 is made up of 16 amino acids. V lost 4 bases, J lost 4 bases, and 8 bases stayed unmatched. The CDR3 nucleotides are TGTGCCAGCAGCTCAACACAGGGGGCGCGTTACAATGAGCAGTTCTTC. It translates to CASSSTQGARYNEQFF.

This clone was seen just once. The V gene is TRBV6-6, the J gene TRBJ2-2; D may be TRBD2 (6 bases). The CDR3 is 15 residues long. Germline V gives CDR1 MNHNY, CDR2 SVGAGI (reference sequence). Trimming took 7 bases from V and 3 from J, leaving 15 bases between them. CDR3 in amino acids: CASIRGGLDTGELFF. The CDR3 DNA reads TGTGCCAGCATCCGTGGGGGGTTAGACACCGGGGAGCTGTTTTTT.

The V gene is TRBV6-4, the J gene TRBJ2-1; 8 bases are a match to TRBD2. Germline trimming cut 4 bases from V and 9 bases from J; bases unmatched to any gene: 17. There are 17 residues in the CDR3. The germline gives CDR1 MRHNA, CDR2 SNTAGT. DNA for the CDR3: TGTGCCAGCAGTGCCACAGGAGCGGGAGCAATGTACGGTGAGCAGTTCTTC. Translated: CASSATGAGAMYGEQFF.

The rearrangement links TRBV28 to TRBJ1-2; D unresolved. The CDR3 totals 15 residues. CDR1 MDHEN and CDR2 SYDVKM come from the germline V gene. Trimming took off 2 bases at V and 3 bases at J, with 13 bases between the two ends. The CDR3 coding sequence is TGTGCCAGCAGTTTAACAACCCCTCTCTACTATGGCTACACCTTC. It codes for CASSLTTPLYYGYTF.

This clone has only one observation. The chain joins TRBV7-8 to TRBJ2-1; TRBD2 aligns across 7 bases. The CDR3 extends over 14 amino acids. V shed 1 base, J shed 15 bases, and the junction held 12 bases outside the gene matches. Germline CDR1 is SGHVS and CDR2 is FQNEAQ. In DNA, the CDR3 is TGTGCCAGCAGCTTAGATGGGGGAGGGCCGAAAGGGTTCTTC. Protein: CASSLDGGGPKGFF.

V usage is TRBV5-1 and J usage is TRBJ1-2; D ambiguous. CDR1 and CDR2 (germline): SGHRS, YFSETQ. The CDR3 consists of 13 residues. V was cut by 0 bases and J by 13 bases, with 16 bases left in between. The CDR3 protein is CASSLERPDGGTF. The CDR3 nucleotides are TGCGCCAGCAGCTTGGAGCGTCCGGACGGAGGCACCTTC.

J is TRBJ2-3 and V is TRBV5-1; D is perhaps TRBD2 (5 bases). Deletions cut 4 bases from V and 2 bases from J, with 14 bases between. Germline CDR1 is SGHRS and CDR2 is YFSETQ. The CDR3 consists of 15 residues. CDR3 sequence (DNA): TGCGCCAGCAGCGGCTACGGACTTCCCACAGATACGCAGTATTTT. As protein: CASSGYGLPTDTQYF.

The rearrangement links TRBV2 to TRBJ1-5; a weak D match, TRBD1 (5 bases). CDR1 and CDR2 from the germline V gene are SNHLY and FYNNEI. The CDR3 loop spans 15 amino acids. Trimming removed 8 bases from V and 2 bases from J, with 16 bases in between. For the CDR3, the DNA is TGTGCCAGCGCGGCCGGGGGTTGGGGCAATCAGCCCCAGCATTTT. Translated, it gives CASAAGGWGNQPQHF.

The chain couples TRBV12-3 or TRBV12-4 to TRBJ2-5; D perhaps matches TRBD1 (6 bases). Trimming cost V 6 bases and J 5 bases, with 13 bases left between them. The CDR3 runs to 13 residues. The CDR3 spells CASSAGTIETQYF. The CDR3 region has the DNA TGTGCCAGCAGCGCCGGGACAATCGAGACCCAGTACTTC.

CDR3 in amino acids: CASSHGTQGGDQPQHF. The CDR3, as DNA: TGCGCCAGCAGCCATGGGACGCAGGGCGGGGATCAGCCCCAGCATTTT. This rearrangement joins TRBV4-1 to TRBJ1-5, with D possibly being TRBD1 (5 bases). This CDR3 comprises 16 residues. Germline-derived CDR1 and CDR2 are MGHRA and YSYEKL. Trimming stripped 3 bases from V and 5 bases from J, with 17 bases between.